This note documents a single T cell receptor (beta chain) sequence. This entry is derived from a study of blood T cell repertoires in COVID-19. In the study overall: The United States, Italy and Spain provided the acute and convalescent COVID-19 samples. T cells, B-cell-depleted T cells, or PBMCs supplied cDNA or gDNA.

The CDR3 covers 13 residues. Trimming took 7 bases from V and 3 from J; bases not matched to a gene: 6. The V gene's germline CDR1 is SQVTM and CDR2 ANQGSEA. In the authors' workflow: Scientists estimated how many nucleated cells there were by amplifying reference gene primers. The repertoire was sequenced with immunoSEQ multiplex PCR; TCRdb's copy has only in-frame clones and lacks some. Clone size and the V and J calls come from that table; the DNA yielded D and trimming. Among 140,000 or so clones listed, 80% to 90% were seen once. This clonotype was sampled from a man between 60 and 70 years old with active or convalescent COVID-19. The sample taken for sequencing was peripheral blood. V and J are TRBV29-1 and TRBJ1-2, with 9 bases identical to TRBD1. CDR3 residues: CSGGDREDYGYTF. CDR3 in DNA: TGCAGCGGTGGGGACAGGGAAGACTATGGCTACACCTTC.